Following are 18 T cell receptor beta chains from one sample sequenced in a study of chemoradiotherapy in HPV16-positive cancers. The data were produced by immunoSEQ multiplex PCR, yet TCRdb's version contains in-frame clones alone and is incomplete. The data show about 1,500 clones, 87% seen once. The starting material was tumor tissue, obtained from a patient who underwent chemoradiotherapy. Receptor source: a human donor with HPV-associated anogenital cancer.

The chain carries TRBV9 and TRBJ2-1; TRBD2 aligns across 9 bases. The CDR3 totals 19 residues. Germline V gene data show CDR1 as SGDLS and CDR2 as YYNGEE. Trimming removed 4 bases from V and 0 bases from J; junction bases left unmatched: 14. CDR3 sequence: CASSPMGSGGLSSYNEQFF. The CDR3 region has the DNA TGTGCCAGCAGCCCCATGGGTAGCGGGGGATTGAGCTCCTACAATGAGCAGTTCTTC.

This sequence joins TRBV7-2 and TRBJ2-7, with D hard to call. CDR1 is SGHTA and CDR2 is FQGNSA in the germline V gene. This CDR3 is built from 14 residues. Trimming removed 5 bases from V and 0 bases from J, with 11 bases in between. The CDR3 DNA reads TGTGCCAGCAGCCACTACTTGAGCTCCTACGAGCAGTACTTC. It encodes CASSHYLSSYEQYF.

CDR3 in amino acids: CASSQNGPAYSGNTIYF. The CDR3 bases are TGCGCCAGCAGCCAAAATGGACCGGCCTATTCTGGAAACACCATATATTTT. The rearrangement uses TRBV4-1 and TRBJ1-3; D gene uncertain. V lost 2 bases and J lost 1, with 15 bases in between. Germline CDR1 and CDR2: MGHRA and YSYEKL. CDR3 length: 17 amino acids.

Here the CDR3 reads CASTSNYGYTF. CDR3 bases: TGTGCCAGCACCAGTAACTATGGCTACACCTTC. This rearrangement joins TRBV28 to TRBJ1-2; D uncertain. CDR3 size: 11 residues. V was pared by 7 bases and J by 1 base, with 4 bases between. Germline loops: CDR1 MDHEN, CDR2 SYDVKM.

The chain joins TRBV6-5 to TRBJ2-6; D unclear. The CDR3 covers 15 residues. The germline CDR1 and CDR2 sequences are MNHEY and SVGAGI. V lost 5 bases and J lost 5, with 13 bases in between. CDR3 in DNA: TGTGCCAGCAGTCCTATCCGTTTGTGGGCCAACGTCCTGACTTTC. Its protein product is CASSPIRLWANVLTF.

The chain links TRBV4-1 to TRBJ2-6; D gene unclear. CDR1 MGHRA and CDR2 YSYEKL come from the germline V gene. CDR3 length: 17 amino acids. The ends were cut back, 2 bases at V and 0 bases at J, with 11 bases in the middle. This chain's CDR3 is CASSQNARISGANVLTF. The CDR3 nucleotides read TGCGCCAGCAGCCAAAATGCCAGGATCTCTGGGGCCAACGTCCTGACTTTC.

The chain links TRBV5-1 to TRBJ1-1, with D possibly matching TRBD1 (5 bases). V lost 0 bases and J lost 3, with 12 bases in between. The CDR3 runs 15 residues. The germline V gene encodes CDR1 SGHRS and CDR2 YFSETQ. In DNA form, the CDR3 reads TGCGCCAGCAGCTTGGGTTCAGGGTGGGACACTGAAGCTTTCTTT. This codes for CASSLGSGWDTEAFF.

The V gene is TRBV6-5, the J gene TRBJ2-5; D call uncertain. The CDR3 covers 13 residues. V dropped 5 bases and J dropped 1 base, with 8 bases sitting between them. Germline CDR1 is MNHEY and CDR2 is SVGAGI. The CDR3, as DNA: TGTGCCAGCAGTATTCTAGGCCAAGAGACCCAGTACTTC. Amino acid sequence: CASSILGQETQYF.

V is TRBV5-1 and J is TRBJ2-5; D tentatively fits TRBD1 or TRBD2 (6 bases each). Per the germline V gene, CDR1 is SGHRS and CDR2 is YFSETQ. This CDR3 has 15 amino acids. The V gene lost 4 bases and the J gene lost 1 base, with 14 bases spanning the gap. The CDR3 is CASSQAWGAQETQYF. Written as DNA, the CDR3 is TGCGCCAGCAGCCAAGCCTGGGGGGCCCAAGAGACCCAGTACTTC.

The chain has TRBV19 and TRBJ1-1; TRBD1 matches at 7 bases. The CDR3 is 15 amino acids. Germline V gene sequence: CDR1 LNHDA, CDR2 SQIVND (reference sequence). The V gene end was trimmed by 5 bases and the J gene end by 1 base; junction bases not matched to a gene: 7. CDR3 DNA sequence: TGTGCCAGTAGTCGGGACAGACGGGGGAACACTGAAGCTTTCTTT. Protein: CASSRDRRGNTEAFF.

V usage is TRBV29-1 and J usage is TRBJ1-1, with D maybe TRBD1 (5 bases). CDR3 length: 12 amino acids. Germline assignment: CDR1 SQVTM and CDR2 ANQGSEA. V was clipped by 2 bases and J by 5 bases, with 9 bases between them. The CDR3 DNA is TGCAGCGTTGAACAGGGAAGGACTGAAGCTTTCTTT. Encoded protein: CSVEQGRTEAFF.

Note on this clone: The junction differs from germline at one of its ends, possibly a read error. The CDR3 DNA reads as TGTGCCAGCAGCTTATACACAGGGGAACCCCCCCACTTT. It translates to CASSLYTGEPPHF. The V call is TRBV7-2, the J call TRBJ1-6; 7 bases fit TRBD1. This CDR3 region has 13 residues. Germline V CDR1 and CDR2: SGHTA, FQGNSA.

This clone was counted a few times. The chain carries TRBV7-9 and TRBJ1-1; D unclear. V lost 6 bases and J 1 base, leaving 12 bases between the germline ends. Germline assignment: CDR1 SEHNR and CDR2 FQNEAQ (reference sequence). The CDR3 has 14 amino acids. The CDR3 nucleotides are TGTGCCAGCAGGCAAACCGGGAGGAACACTGAAGCTTTCTTT. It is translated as CASRQTGRNTEAFF.

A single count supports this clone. For the CDR3, the DNA is TGTGCCAGCAGCTTAGGAGCTGACAGGGCTGGAAACACCATATATTTT. It codes for CASSLGADRAGNTIYF. The chain is built from TRBV7-9 and TRBJ1-3; TRBD1 agrees at 7 bases. The V gene's germline CDR1 is SEHNR and CDR2 FQNEAQ (reference sequence). The CDR3 extends over 16 amino acids. Losses at the gene ends were 1 base for V and 2 bases for J; bases not matched to a gene: 5. The whole variable domain, filled in from reference TRBV7-9 and TRBJ1-3, reads DTGVSQNPRHKITKRGQNVTFRCDPISEHNRLYWYRQTLGQGPEFLTYFQNEAQLEKSRLLSDRFSAERPKGSFSTLEIQRTEQGDSAMYLCASSLGADRAGNTIYFGEGSWLTVV.

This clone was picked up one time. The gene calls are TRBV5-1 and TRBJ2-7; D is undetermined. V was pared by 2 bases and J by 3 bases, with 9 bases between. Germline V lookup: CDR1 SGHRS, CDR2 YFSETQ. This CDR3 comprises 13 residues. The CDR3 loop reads CASSLGSLYEQYF. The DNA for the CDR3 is TGCGCCAGCAGCTTAGGCAGTCTCTACGAGCAGTACTTC. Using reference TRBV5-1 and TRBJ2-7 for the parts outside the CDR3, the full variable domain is KAGVTQTPRYLIKTRGQQVTLSCSPISGHRSVSWYQQTPGQGLQFLFEYFSETQRNKGNFPGRFSGRQFSNSRSEMNVSTLELGDSALYLCASSLGSLYEQYFGPGTRLTVT.

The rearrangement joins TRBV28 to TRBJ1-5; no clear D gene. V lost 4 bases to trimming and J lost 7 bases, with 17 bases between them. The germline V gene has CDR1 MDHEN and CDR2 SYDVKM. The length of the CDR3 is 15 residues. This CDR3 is CASSYRPIGRQPQHF. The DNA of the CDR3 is TGTGCCAGCAGTTATAGGCCTATCGGGCGGCAGCCCCAGCATTTT.

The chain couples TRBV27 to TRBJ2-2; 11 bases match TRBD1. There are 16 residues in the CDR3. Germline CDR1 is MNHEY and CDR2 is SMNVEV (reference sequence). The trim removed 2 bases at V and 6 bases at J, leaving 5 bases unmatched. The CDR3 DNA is TGTGCCAGCAGTTTAGGGACAGGGGGTGGTTCCGGGGAGCTGTTTTTT. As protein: CASSLGTGGGSGELFF.

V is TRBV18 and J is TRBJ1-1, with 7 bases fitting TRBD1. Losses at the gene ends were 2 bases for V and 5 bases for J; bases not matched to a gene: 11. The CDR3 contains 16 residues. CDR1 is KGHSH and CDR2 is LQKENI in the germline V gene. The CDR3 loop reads CASSPKIDRVETEAFF. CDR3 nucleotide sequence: TGTGCCAGCTCACCAAAGATCGACAGGGTAGAAACTGAAGCTTTCTTT. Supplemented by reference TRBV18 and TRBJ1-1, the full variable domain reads NAGVMQNPRHLVRRRGQEARLRCSPMKGHSHVYWYRQLPEEGLKFMVYLQKENIIDESGMPKERFSAEFPKEGPSILRIQQVVRGDSAAYFCASSPKIDRVETEAFFGQGTRLTVV.